One and the same sample provided the 12 T cell receptor beta chains below, sequenced in a study of T cells in women clearing cervical HPV infection. Libraries were prepared by immunoSEQ multiplex PCR; TCRdb keeps only in-frame clonotypes and omits some of them. The repertoire table contains about 23,000 clones. The material sequenced was blood buffy coat. All receptors come from a woman aged 18 to 75 with a cervical HPV16 infection that either progressed to CIN3+ or cleared (not recorded which).

Remarks on this clone: The CDR3 end lies 3 residues beyond the end of the read and is filled in from the germline J gene. The chain employs TRBV12-3 or TRBV12-4 and TRBJ2-3, with a possible D match to TRBD1 (6 bases). The CDR3 has 15 residues. V lost 7 bases, J lost 0 bases, and 14 bases lay in between. This CDR3 reads CASTRGTGSTDTQYF. Incomplete CDR3 DNA: TGTGCCAGCACAAGGGGAACAGGGAGCACAGATACG.

About this clone itself: The CDR3 extends 3 residues past the end of the read, so its final part is completed from the germline J gene. The chain uses TRBV5-1 and TRBJ1-3, with a possible D match to TRBD1 (5 bases). In germline, CDR1 is SGHRS, CDR2 YFSETQ. The CDR3 is made up of 14 amino acids. With 6 bases removed from V and 0 bases from J, the gap between germline ends came to 10 bases. Here the CDR3 reads CASKDTSSGNTIYF. The sequenced CDR3 bases are TGCGCCAGCAAGGACACAAGCTCTGGAAACACC.

Remarks on this clone: The read ends 3 residues early relative to the CDR3; the germline J gene fills the gap. The V and J genes are TRBV10-2 and TRBJ2-7; TRBD1 aligns across 9 bases. V lost 0 bases to trimming and J lost 3 bases; unmatched junction nucleotides: 3. CDR3 length equals 15 residues. Germline CDR1 is WSHSY and CDR2 is SAAADI. The CDR3 DNA, read in part, is TGCGCCAGCAGTGAGTCCGGGACAGGGATCTACGAG. Translation: CASSESGTGIYE. The full CDR3 protein reads CASSESGTGIYEQYF.

Comments on this clone: Read data end 3 residues before the CDR3 end; the end is taken from the germline J gene. V is TRBV20-1 and J is TRBJ2-3, with 9 positions matching TRBD2. Unmatched junction bases numbered 5, after V lost 5 bases and J lost 2 bases. CDR1 is DFQATT, CDR2 SNEGSKA, per germline (reference sequence). This CDR3 is built from 14 residues. The CDR3 DNA, read in part, is TGCAGTGCTCGACCTAGCGGGGTCACAGATACG. Protein: CSARPSGVTDT. The whole CDR3 reads CSARPSGVTDTQYF.

Comment on this clone: Read sequence stops 3 residues before the CDR3 end, and the germline J gene provides the missing end. The chain has TRBV6-1 and TRBJ1-2; a possible D gene is TRBD1 (5 bases). The germline gives CDR1 MNHNS, CDR2 SASEGT. The CDR3 covers 15 residues. The sequenced CDR3 bases are TGTGCCAGCAGTGAATCGGGGGGGACCTCTATGAGC. It is translated as CASSESGGTSMS. The full CDR3 protein reads CASSESGGTSMSYTF.

For this clone: The read ends 3 residues shy of where the CDR3 ends; the end is completed using the germline J gene. This sample includes further DNA sequences coding for the same CDR3. V is TRBV13 and J is TRBJ2-5; no clear D gene. Germline values: CDR1 PRHDT, CDR2 FYEKMQ (reference sequence). CDR3 length equals 14 residues. Trimming took 0 bases from V and 1 from J, leaving 6 bases between them. CDR3 bases read: TGTGCCAGCAGCTTAGGAGGTATCCAAGAGACC. Encoded protein: CASSLGGIQET. The full CDR3 is CASSLGGIQETQYF. The full variable domain, with the rest looked up from reference TRBV13 and TRBJ2-5, is AAGVIQSPRHLIKEKRETATLKCYPIPRHDTVYWYQQGPGQDPQFLISFYEKMQSDKGSIPDRFSAQQFSDYHSELNMSSLELGDSALYFCASSLGGIQETQYFGPGTRLLVL.

On this clone: Read sequence stops 3 residues before the CDR3 end, and the germline J gene provides the missing end. The chain is built from TRBV12-3 or TRBV12-4 and TRBJ2-7, with 7 bases that match TRBD1. V shed 6 bases and J 6 bases; nucleotides not matched to a gene: 11. The CDR3 length is 14 residues. The chain's CDR3 is CASSPTVRGSEQYF. Incomplete CDR3 DNA: TGTGCCAGCAGCCCTACGGTCAGGGGGTCCGAG.

In regard to this clone: The read stops 3 residues short of the end of the CDR3; the missing end is completed from the germline J gene. V and J are TRBV18 and TRBJ1-1, with D possibly TRBD1 on 6 matching bases. There are 12 residues in the CDR3. CDR1 is KGHSH and CDR2 is LQKENI in the germline V gene. Trimming shortened V by 9 bases and J by 7 bases, and 15 bases separated the two germline ends. This chain's CDR3 is CARPEGGGEAFF. The sequenced part of the CDR3 DNA is TGTGCCAGACCCGAGGGGGGGGGTGAA.

On this clone: The read falls 3 residues short of the CDR3 end, and the missing part is taken from the germline J gene. This chain uses TRBV7-3 with TRBJ2-1; 8 bases map to TRBD2. Germline CDR1 is SGHTA and CDR2 is FQGTGA. The V and J ends lost 2 bases and 3 bases, in that order; junction bases with no gene match: 3. This CDR3 has 15 amino acids. CDR3 bases read: TGTGCCAGCAGCTTAGCGGGGGGCAACTACAATGAG. Amino acids: CASSLAGGNYNE. The entire CDR3 protein reads CASSLAGGNYNEQFF.

As concerns this clone: The read comes to an end 3 residues before the CDR3 does, leaving the germline J gene to fill in the end. The V gene is TRBV12-3 or TRBV12-4, the J gene TRBJ2-7; TRBD2 aligns across 14 bases. The CDR3 is made up of 15 amino acids. After removal of 6 bases from V and 3 bases from J, the junction contained 4 bases not matched to a gene. Here the CDR3 reads CASSRTSGGLYEQYF. The DNA read from the CDR3 is TGTGCCAGCAGCCGGACTAGCGGGGGGCTCTACGAG.

Incomplete CDR3 DNA: TGTGCCTGGAGTCACTACAGGGGGACAGGGGCCAACGTC. It encodes CAWSHYRGTGANV. The complete CDR3 sequence is CAWSHYRGTGANVLTF. The rearrangement uses TRBV30 and TRBJ2-6, with 8 bases that match TRBD1. The sequenced fragment ends 3 residues before the CDR3 boundary, so the rest is inferred from the germline J gene. CDR3 length: 16 residues. J gave up 4 bases and V 2 bases, and 7 bases lay outside the gene matches. Germline-derived CDR1 and CDR2 are GTSNPN and SVGIG (reference sequence). The full variable domain, in which reference TRBV30 and TRBJ2-6 provide the parts outside the CDR3, is SQTIHQWPATLVQPVGSPLSLECTVEGTSNPNLYWYRQAAGRGLQLLFYSVGIGQISSEVPQNLSASRPQDRQFILSSKKLLLSDSGFYLCAWSHYRGTGANVLTFGAGSRLTVL.

Concerning this clone: The CDR3 extends 3 residues past the end of the read, so its final part is completed from the germline J gene. This chain uses TRBV29-1 with TRBJ2-7, with D maybe TRBD1 (7 bases). Per the germline V gene, CDR1 is SQVTM and CDR2 is ANQGSEA. The V end lost 6 bases, the J end lost 2 bases, and 11 bases lay between the germline ends. The CDR3 covers 12 residues. Partial CDR3 DNA: TGCAGCGTGCAGGGGGGCCCCTACGAG. It encodes CSVQGGPYE. The full CDR3 protein reads CSVQGGPYEQYF.